This T cell receptor (beta chain) was captured in a study of T cell responses to AZD1222 COVID-19 vaccine. Findings of the study overall: Reports indicate that nearly half of spike-specific TCRs are directed at unmutated variant regions. With two AZD1222 doses given, Spike-specific TCR breadth and depth both rose. The study found vaccine-associated CD4 TCRs spanning spike, dominant at 160-218 and 743-854.

V was trimmed by 7 bases and J by 5 bases, leaving 19 bases between them. The CDR3 has 15 amino acids. CDR1 and CDR2 (germline): SGHRS, YFSETQ. Concerning this clone: Its antigen is unknown.

Pooling was applied to second doses at about 4 or about 12 weeks. TCRdb's table, derived via immunoSEQ multiplex PCR, lists solely in-frame clones and lacks some. The table has about 70,000 clones, roughly 85% seen once; the top ten hold 6.5%. The chain is built from TRBV5-1 and TRBJ2-1; weak D call: TRBD1 (6 bases). The sequence was collected from an adult who received the AZD1222 COVID-19 vaccine. The sample was peripheral blood, taken 28 days after the second AZD1222 dose. CDR3 sequence: CASGFLGHANNEQFF. The CDR3 region has the DNA TGCGCCAGCGGATTCCTGGGACACGCTAACAATGAGCAGTTCTTC.